These T cell receptor beta chains were read from a single sample in a study of shared clonotypes between healthy human individuals. The data were produced by immunoSEQ multiplex PCR, yet TCRdb's version contains in-frame clones alone and is incomplete. The sample includes 750,000 to 1,000,000 clones, approximately 92% of them seen just once. Sequencing was carried out using naive CD8+ T cells sorted from blood. All receptors come from a man aged 25 to 45 in good health. Both conserved end residues are part of each CDR3. The D gene is left open where the match is weak.

TRBJ2-1,TRBV7-6,NA,CASSPISIGENEQFF,TGTGCCAGCAGCCCCATATCTATTGGGGAAAATGAGCAGTTCTTC
TRBJ1-4,TRBV27,NA,CASSLATGANREKLFF,TGTGCCAGCAGTTTAGCCACCGGGGCCAATCGAGAAAAACTGTTTTTT
TRBJ2-1,TRBV7-9,NA,CASSLPAGSYNEQFF,TGTGCCAGCAGCTTACCCGCAGGCAGCTACAATGAGCAGTTCTTC
TRBJ1-3,TRBV15,NA,CATSSYREGFSNTIYF,TGTGCCACCAGCAGCTACAGGGAGGGCTTCTCTAACACCATATATTTT
TRBJ2-2,TRBV28,TRBD2,CATAGLSNTGELFF,TGTGCTACCGCGGGACTATCCAACACCGGGGAGCTGTTTTTT
TRBJ2-1,TRBV7-9,NA,CASRDQYNEQFF,TGTGCCAGCCGGGATCAGTACAATGAGCAGTTCTTC
TRBJ2-1,TRBV25-1,TRBD1,CASSEHRGYEQFF,TGTGCCAGCAGTGAGCACAGGGGATATGAGCAGTTCTTC
TRBJ2-1,TRBV9,TRBD2,CASTDPGTSGRSEQFF,TGTGCCAGCACCGACCCCGGGACTAGCGGGAGGAGTGAGCAGTTCTTC
TRBJ1-1,TRBV29-1,NA,CSVVALNTEAFF,TGCAGCGTTGTTGCACTCAACACTGAAGCTTTCTTT
TRBJ1-1,TRBV6-5,NA,CASSSLPGEMNTEAFF,TGTGCCAGCAGTTCCCTCCCTGGGGAGATGAACACTGAAGCTTTCTTT